This entry features one T cell receptor beta chain sequence. Its antigen is not identified. At the DNA level, this CDR3 is encoded by other sequences in the same sample as well. The CDR3 spans 13 residues. Trimming took 0 bases from V and 4 from J, leaving 4 bases between them. The germline CDR1 and CDR2 sequences are MNHEY and SVGAGI. The data were obtained in a study of shared clonotypes between healthy human individuals. Findings and caveats of the study: A few donors held 5% to 5.5% of naive CD4 clonotypes in common.

TCRdb's table, derived via immunoSEQ multiplex PCR, lists solely in-frame clones and lacks some. The data contain roughly 400,000 clones, 95% to 97% of them singletons. The chain couples TRBV6-5 to TRBJ2-1; no definite D call. The sequenced sample consisted of memory CD8+ T cells sorted from blood. Subset noted: CD45RO+ cells pooled with CCR7-negative TemRA cells. The sequence was collected from a man in his thirties or forties in good health. The CDR3 nucleotides read TGTGCCAGCAGTTACTCAGGGTACAATGAGCAGTTCTTC. This gives the protein CASSYSGYNEQFF.